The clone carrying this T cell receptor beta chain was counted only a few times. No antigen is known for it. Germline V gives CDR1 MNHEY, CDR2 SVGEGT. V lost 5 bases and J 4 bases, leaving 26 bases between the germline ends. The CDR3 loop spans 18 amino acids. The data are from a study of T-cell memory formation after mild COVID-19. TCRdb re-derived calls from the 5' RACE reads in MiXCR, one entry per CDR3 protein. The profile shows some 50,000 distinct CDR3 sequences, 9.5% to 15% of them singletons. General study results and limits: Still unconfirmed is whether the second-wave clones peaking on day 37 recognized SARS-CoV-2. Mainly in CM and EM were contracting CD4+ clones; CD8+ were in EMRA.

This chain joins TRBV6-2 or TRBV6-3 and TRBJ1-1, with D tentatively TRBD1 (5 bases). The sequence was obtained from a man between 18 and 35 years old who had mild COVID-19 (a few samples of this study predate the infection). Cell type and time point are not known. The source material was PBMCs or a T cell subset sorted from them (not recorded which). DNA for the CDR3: TGTGCCAGCAGTCAGTTGGCCGGGACCCCAAGGGAGGTCACTGAAGCTTTCTTT. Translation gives CASSQLAGTPREVTEAFF.